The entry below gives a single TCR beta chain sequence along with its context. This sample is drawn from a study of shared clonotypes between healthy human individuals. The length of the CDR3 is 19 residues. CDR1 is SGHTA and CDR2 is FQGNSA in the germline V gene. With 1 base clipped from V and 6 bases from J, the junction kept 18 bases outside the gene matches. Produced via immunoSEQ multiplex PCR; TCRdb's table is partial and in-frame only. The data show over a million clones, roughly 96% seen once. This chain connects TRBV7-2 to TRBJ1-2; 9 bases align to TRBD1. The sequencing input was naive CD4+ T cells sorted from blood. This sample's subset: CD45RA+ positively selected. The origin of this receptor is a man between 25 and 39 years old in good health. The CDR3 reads CASSLVGTGGTGKYDGYTF. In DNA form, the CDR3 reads TGTGCCAGCAGCTTAGTAGGGACCGGTGGGACAGGGAAATATGATGGCTACACCTTC.